This T cell receptor beta chain was recovered during a study of T cells in Graves' hyperthyroidism and ophthalmopathy. Study-wide points: Among clonotypes expanded in thyroid above 0.001, most were also found in blood.

A note on this clonotype: Antigen unknown.

Patients were aged 18 to 65, had disease duration under 2 months, and had newly diagnosed hyperthyroidism. What was amplified from RNA transcripts were TCR beta CDR3 regions. Researchers ran a first-round RT-PCR on the TCR CDR3 using the HTBI primer set. MiXCR was run by TCRdb on the multiplex PCR reads, yielding one entry per CDR3 protein. Among about 350,000 distinct CDR3 sequences listed, around 14% were seen once. Germline CDR1 SQVTM, CDR2 ANQGSEA. The CDR3 is 14 amino acids. J gave up 0 bases and V 6 bases, and 6 bases lay outside the gene matches. This TCR was sampled from a woman in her twenties or thirties with Graves' hyperthyroidism. This sequence joins TRBV29-1 and TRBJ2-3, with TRBD2 matching 7 bases. The sequenced sample was blood. The CDR3, as DNA: TGCAGCGTGTACCTCGGGGGGAGCACAGATACGCAGTATTTT. Translating gives CSVYLGGSTDTQYF.